This T cell receptor beta chain is drawn from a study of blood T cell repertoires in COVID-19. The repertoire was sequenced with immunoSEQ multiplex PCR; TCRdb's copy has only in-frame clones and lacks some. This table has around 300,000 clones, about 90% appearing once. This clonotype was obtained from a woman between 35 and 50 years old with acute or convalescent COVID-19. Sequenced material: peripheral blood.

CDR3 protein: CASSEPARATWAGNTIYF. In DNA form, the CDR3 reads TGTGCCAGCAGTGAACCGGCCAGGGCGACGTGGGCTGGAAACACCATATATTTT. V is TRBV2 and J is TRBJ1-3; D perhaps matches TRBD1 (5 bases). Germline V gene sequence: CDR1 SNHLY, CDR2 FYNNEI. Trimming removed 2 bases at V and 2 bases at J, with 19 bases between. The CDR3 is 18 amino acids.